The present T cell receptor beta chain was sequenced within a study of blood T cells in healthy people across ages. Only a few counts were recorded for this clonotype. Together with a sample-barcoded 5' primer, a J-beta primer mix was included in a second PCR lasting roughly 6 to 12 cycles. Via MiXCR, TCRdb re-called the 5' RACE reads, giving one row per CDR3 protein. The repertoire consists of roughly 800,000 distinct CDR3 sequences, with roughly 25% occurring once and the leading ten covering 3.7%. The germline V and J ends were trimmed by 2 bases and 4 bases, with 18 bases remaining between them. Germline assignment: CDR1 MNHNY and CDR2 SVGAGI (reference sequence). This CDR3 is built from 16 residues. The sample was also reused in another study, on T cells of mothers and their children. That report notes: All donors were healthy and Caucasian; they were a few mothers and their six children. Each mother gave over 8 million TCR beta CDR3 reads; each child, roughly 3.1 million. For related and unrelated pairs alike, thymic selection shapes TCR recombination output similarly.

The chain employs TRBV6-6 and TRBJ2-7, with D perhaps matching TRBD1 (5 bases). The sample consisted of blood. This clonotype was sampled from a boy between 10 and 17 years old in good health. In nucleotides, the CDR3 is TGTGCCAGCAGTTACCAGCCTAAGGGGAATCGGTACGAGCAGTACTTC. Encoded protein: CASSYQPKGNRYEQYF.